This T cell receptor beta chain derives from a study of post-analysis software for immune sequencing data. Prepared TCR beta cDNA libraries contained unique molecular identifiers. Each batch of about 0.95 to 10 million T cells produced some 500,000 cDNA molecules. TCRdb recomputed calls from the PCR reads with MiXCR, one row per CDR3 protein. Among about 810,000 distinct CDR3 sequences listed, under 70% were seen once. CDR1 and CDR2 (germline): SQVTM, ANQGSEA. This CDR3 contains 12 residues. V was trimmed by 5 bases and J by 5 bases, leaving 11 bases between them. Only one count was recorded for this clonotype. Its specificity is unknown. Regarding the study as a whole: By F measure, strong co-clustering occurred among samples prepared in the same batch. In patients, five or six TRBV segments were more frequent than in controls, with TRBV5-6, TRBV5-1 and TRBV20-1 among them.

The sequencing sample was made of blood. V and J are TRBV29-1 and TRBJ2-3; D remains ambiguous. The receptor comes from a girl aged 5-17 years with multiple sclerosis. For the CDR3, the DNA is TGCAGCGTTCGTAGGACGGGAGATACGCAGTATTTT. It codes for CSVRRTGDTQYF.